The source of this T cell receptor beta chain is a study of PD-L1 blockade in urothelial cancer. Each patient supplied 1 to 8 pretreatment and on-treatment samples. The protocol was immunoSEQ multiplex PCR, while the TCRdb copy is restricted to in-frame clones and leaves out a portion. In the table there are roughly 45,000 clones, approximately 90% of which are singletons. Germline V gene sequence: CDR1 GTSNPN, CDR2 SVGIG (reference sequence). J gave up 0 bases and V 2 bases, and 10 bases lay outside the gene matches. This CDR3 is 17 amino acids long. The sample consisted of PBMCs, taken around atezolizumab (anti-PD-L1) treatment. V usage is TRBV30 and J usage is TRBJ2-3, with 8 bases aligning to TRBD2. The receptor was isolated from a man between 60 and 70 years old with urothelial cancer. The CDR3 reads CAWSLLRAGVSTDTQYF. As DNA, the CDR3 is TGTGCCTGGAGTCTACTCCGAGCGGGAGTTAGCACAGATACGCAGTATTTT.